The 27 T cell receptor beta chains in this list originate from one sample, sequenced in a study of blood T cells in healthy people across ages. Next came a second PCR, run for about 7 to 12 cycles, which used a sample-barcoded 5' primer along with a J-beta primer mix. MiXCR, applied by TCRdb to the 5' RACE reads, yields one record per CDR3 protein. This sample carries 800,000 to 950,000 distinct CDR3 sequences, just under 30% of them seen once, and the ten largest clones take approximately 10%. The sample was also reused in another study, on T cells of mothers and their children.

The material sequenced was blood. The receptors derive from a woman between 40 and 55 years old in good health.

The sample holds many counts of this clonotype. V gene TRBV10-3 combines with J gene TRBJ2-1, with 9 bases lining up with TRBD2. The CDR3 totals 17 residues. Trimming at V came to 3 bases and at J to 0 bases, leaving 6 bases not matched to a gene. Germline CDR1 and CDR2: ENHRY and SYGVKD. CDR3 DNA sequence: TGTGCCATCAGTGAACCCGAACTAGCGGGCTCCTACAATGAGCAGTTCTTC. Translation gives CAISEPELAGSYNEQFF.

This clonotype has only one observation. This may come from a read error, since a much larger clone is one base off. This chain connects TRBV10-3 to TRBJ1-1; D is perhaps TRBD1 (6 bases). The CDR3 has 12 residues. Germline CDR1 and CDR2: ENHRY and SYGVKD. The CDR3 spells CAVRGRNTEAFF. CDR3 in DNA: TGTGCCGTCAGGGGCAGGAACACTGAAGCTTTCTTT.

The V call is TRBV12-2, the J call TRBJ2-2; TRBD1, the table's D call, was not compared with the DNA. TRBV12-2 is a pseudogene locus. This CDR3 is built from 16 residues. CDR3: CASRLGRDRGTGELFF. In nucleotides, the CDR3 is TGTGCAAGTCGCTTAGGCCGGGACAGGGGCACCGGGGAGCTGTTTTTT.

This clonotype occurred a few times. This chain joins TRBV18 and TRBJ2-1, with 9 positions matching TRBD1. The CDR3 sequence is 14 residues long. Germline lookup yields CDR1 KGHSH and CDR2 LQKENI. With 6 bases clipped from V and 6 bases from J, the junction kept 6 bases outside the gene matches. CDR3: CASSWTGEANEQFF. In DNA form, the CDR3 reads TGTGCCAGCTCCTGGACAGGGGAGGCCAATGAGCAGTTCTTC.

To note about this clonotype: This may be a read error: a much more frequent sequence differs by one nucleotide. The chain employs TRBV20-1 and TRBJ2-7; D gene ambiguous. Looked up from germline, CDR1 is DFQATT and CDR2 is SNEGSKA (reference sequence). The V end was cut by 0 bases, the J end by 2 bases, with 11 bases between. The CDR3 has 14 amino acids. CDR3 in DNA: TGCAGTGCTAGAGATGAACTAACCCCCTACGAGCAGTACTTC. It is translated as CSARDELTPYEQYF.

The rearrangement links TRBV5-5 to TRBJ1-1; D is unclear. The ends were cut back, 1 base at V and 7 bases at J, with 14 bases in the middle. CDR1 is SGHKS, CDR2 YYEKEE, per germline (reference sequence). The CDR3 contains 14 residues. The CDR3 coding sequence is TGTGCCAGCAGCTTGTTGGGCGGATTCTTTGAAGCTTTCTTT. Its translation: CASSLLGGFFEAFF.

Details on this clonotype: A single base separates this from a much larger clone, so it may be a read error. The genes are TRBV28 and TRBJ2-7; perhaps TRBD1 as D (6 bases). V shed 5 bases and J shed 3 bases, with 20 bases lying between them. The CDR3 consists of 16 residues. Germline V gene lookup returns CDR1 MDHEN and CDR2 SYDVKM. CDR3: CASSNPRAGVLYEQYF. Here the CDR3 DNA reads TGTGCCAGCAGTAATCCCCGGGCAGGGGTACTCTACGAGCAGTACTTC.

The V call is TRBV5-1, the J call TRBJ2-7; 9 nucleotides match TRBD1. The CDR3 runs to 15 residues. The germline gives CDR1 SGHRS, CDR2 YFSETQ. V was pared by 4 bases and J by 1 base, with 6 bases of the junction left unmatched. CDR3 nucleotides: TGCGCCAGCAGCCGGCAGACAGGGGGTTCCTACGAGCAGTACTTC. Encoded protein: CASSRQTGGSYEQYF. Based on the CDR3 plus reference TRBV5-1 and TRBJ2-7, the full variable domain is KAGVTQTPRYLIKTRGQQVTLSCSPISGHRSVSWYQQTPGQGLQFLFEYFSETQRNKGNFPGRFSGRQFSNSRSEMNVSTLELGDSALYLCASSRQTGGSYEQYFGPGTRLTVT.

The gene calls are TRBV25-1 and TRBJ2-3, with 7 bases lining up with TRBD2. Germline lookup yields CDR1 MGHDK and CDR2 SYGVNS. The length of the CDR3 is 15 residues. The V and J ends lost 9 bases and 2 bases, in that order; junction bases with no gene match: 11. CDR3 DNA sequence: TGTGCCAGTGAAAGGCGGGGGAAGCCCACAGATACGCAGTATTTT. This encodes CASERRGKPTDTQYF.

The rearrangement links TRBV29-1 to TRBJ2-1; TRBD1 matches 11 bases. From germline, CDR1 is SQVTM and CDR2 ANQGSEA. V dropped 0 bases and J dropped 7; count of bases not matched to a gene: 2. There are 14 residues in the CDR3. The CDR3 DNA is TGCAGCGTTGAAGATCGGGACAGGGGGAATGAGCAGTTCTTC. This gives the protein CSVEDRDRGNEQFF.

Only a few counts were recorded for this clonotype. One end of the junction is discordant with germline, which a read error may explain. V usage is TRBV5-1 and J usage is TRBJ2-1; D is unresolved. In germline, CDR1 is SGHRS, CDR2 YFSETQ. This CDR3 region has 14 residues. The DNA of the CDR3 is TGCGCCAGCGGCTTAGCCAACCCCTCCAATGAGCAGTTCTTC. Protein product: CASGLANPSNEQFF.

The CDR3 protein is CASSEGSLAKNIQYF. For the CDR3, the DNA is TGTGCCAGCAGTGAAGGATCACTAGCCAAAAACATTCAGTACTTC. V is TRBV6-1 and J is TRBJ2-4; no firm D call. Germline CDR1 is MNHNS and CDR2 is SASEGT. This CDR3 comprises 15 residues. V was pared by 1 base and J by 0 bases, with 7 bases between.

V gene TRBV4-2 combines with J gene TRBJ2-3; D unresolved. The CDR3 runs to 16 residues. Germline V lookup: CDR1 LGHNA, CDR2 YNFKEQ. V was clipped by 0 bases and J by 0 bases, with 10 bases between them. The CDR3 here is CASSQELASSTDTQYF. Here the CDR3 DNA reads TGTGCCAGCAGCCAAGAGTTGGCATCTAGCACAGATACGCAGTATTTT.

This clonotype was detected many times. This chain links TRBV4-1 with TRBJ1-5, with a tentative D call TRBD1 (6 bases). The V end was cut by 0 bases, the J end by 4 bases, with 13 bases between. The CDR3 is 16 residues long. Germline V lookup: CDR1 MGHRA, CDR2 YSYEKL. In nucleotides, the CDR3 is TGCGCCAGCAGCCAAGATACCGGGACACCTAATCAGCCCCAGCATTTT. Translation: CASSQDTGTPNQPQHF.

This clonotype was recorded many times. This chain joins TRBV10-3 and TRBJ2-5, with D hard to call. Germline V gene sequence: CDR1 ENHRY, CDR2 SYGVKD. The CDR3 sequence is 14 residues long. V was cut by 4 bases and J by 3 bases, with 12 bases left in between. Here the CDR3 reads CAISGSNKKETQYF. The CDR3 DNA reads TGTGCCATCAGTGGGTCAAACAAAAAAGAGACCCAGTACTTC.

In DNA, the CDR3 is TGTGCCAGCAAGCTAGGGTACTCCCTCCACTTT. It specifies CASKLGYSLHF. The V and J genes are TRBV2 and TRBJ1-6; D unclear. Germline V lookup: CDR1 SNHLY, CDR2 FYNNEI. The CDR3 totals 11 residues. The germline V and J ends were trimmed by 7 bases and 14 bases, with 12 bases remaining between them.

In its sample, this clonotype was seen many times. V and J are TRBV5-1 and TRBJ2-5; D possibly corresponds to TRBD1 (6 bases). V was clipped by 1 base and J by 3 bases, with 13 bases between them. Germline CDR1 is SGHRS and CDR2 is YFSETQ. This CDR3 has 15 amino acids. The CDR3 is CASSLISAGEETQYF. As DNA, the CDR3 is TGCGCCAGCAGCTTGATTAGCGCAGGGGAAGAGACCCAGTACTTC.

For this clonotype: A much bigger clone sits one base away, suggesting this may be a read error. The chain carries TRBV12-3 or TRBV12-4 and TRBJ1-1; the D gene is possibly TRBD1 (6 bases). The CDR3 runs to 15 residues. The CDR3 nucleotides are TGTACCAGCAGGGGAACCGGGACACCCGAGGGTGAAGCTTTCTTT. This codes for CTSRGTGTPEGEAFF.

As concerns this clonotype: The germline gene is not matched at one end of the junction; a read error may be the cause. CDR3 DNA: TGTGCCAGCAGCGCCCGACAGGTTATATATGGCTGCACCTTC. Translated: CASSARQVIYGCTF. V gene TRBV3-1 combines with J gene TRBJ1-2; perhaps TRBD1 as D (6 bases). Germline V gene sequence: CDR1 LGHDT, CDR2 YNNKEL (reference sequence). There are 14 residues in the CDR3.

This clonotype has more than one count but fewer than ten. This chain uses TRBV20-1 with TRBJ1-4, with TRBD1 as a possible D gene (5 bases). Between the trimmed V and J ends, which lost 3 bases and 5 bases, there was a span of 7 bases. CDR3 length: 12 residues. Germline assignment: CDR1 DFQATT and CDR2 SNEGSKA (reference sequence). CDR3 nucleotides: TGCAGTGCTAGGGAGGGGAATGAAAAACTGTTTTTT. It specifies CSAREGNEKLFF.

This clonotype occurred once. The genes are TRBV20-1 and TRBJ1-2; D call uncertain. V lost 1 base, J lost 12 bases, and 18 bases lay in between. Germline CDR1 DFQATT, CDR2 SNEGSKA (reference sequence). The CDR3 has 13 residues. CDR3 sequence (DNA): TGCAGTGCTAGAGTTGGCGATAAAGTCGAGGACACCTTC. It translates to CSARVGDKVEDTF.

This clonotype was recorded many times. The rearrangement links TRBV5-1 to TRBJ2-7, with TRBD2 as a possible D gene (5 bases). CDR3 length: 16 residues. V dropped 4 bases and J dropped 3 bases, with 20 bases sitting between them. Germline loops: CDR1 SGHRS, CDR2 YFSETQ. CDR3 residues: CASSPPLERSFYEQYF. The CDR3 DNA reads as TGCGCCAGCAGCCCCCCTTTAGAGCGGAGCTTCTACGAGCAGTACTTC.

The CDR3 sequence is CASSSPNRVNTEAFF. The CDR3 nucleotides are TGTGCCAGCAGCTCCCCGAACAGGGTAAACACTGAAGCTTTCTTT. V usage is TRBV28 and J usage is TRBJ1-1; TRBD1 might be the D (6 bases). The CDR3 runs to 15 residues. Trimming shortened V by 6 bases and J by 2 bases, and 16 bases separated the two germline ends. Germline values: CDR1 MDHEN, CDR2 SYDVKM.

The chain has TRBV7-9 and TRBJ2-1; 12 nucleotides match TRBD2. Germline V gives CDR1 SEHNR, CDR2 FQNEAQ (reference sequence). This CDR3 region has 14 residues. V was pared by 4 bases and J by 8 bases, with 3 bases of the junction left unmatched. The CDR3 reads CASSSSGGADEQFF. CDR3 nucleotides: TGTGCCAGCAGCTCTAGCGGGGGGGCCGATGAGCAGTTCTTC.

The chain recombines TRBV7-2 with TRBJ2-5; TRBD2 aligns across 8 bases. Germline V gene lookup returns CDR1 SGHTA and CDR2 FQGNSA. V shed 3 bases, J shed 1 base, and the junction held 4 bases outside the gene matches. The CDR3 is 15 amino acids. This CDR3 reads CASSFQLAVQETQYF. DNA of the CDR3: TGTGCCAGCAGCTTCCAACTAGCGGTCCAAGAGACCCAGTACTTC.

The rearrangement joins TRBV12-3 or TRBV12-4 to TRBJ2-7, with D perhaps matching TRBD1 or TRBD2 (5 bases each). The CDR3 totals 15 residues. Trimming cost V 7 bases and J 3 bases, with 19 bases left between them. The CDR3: CASTPPGTADYEQYF. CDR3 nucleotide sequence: TGTGCCAGCACCCCTCCCGGGACGGCTGACTACGAGCAGTACTTC.

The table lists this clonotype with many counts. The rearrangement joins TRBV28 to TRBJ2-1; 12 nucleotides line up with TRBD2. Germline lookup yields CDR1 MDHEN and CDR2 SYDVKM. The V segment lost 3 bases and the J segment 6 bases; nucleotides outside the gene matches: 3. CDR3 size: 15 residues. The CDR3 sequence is CASSFASGGANEQFF. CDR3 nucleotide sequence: TGTGCCAGCAGTTTTGCTAGCGGGGGGGCCAATGAGCAGTTCTTC.